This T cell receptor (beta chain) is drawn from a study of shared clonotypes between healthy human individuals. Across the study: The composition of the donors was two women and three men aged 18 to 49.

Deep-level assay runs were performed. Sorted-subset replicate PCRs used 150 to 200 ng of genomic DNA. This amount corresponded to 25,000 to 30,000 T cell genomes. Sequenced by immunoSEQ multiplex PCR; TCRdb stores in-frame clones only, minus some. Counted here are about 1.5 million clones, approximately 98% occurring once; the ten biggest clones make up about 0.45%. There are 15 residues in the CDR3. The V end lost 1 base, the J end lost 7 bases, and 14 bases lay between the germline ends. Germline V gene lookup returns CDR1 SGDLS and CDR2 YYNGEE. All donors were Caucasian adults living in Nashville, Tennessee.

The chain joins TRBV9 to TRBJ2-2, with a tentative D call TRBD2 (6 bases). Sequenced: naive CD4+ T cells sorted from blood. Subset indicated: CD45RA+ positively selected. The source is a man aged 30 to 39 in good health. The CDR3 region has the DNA TGTGCCAGCAGCGTATCCGGGAGAGGTGTCGGGGAGCTGTTTTTT. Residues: CASSVSGRGVGELFF.